Sequencing of this TCR beta chain was carried out in a study of vaccination effects on CD4 cells after COVID-19. About this clone: The antigen is unknown.

Using viral peptide pools, the ViraFEST assay grew out antigen-specific CD4+ T cells prior to sequencing. A roughly ten-day culture period preceded the isolation of CD4+ T cells. Data came from immunoSEQ multiplex PCR; TCRdb stores just in-frame clones and leaves some out. This table has 50,000 to 65,000 clones, 81% appearing once. Trimming shortened V by 8 bases and J by 2 bases, and 14 bases separated the two germline ends. This CDR3 is built from 14 residues. Germline V gene lookup returns CDR1 SNHLY and CDR2 FYNNEI. This receptor was taken from a human donor who received a COVID-19 vaccine. The rearrangement joins TRBV2 to TRBJ2-3; a weak D match, TRBD2 (7 bases). The specimen comprised CD4+ T cells from PBMCs cultured with HCoV-229E spike peptides, sampled before COVID-19 vaccination. The CDR3 coding sequence is TGTGCCAGCGGGGGGGCCGTACCCACAGATACGCAGTATTTT. It translates to CASGGAVPTDTQYF. The full variable domain, in which reference TRBV2 and TRBJ2-3 provide the parts outside the CDR3, is EPEVTQTPSHQVTQMGQEVILRCVPISNHLYFYWYRQILGQKVEFLVSFYNNEISEKSEIFDDQFSVERPDGSNFTLKIRSTKLEDSAMYFCASGGAVPTDTQYFGPGTRLTVL.